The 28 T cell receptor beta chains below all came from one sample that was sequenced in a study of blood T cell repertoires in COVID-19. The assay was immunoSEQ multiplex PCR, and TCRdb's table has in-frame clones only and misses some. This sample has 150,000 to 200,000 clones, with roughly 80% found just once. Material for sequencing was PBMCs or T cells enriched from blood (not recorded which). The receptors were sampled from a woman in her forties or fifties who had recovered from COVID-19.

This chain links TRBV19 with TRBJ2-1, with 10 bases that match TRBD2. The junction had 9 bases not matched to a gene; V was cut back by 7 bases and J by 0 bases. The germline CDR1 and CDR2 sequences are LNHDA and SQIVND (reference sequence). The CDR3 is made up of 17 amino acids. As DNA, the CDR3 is TGTGCCAGTAAGCGTCTAGCGGGAGTGAGCTCCTACAATGAGCAGTTCTTC. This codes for CASKRLAGVSSYNEQFF. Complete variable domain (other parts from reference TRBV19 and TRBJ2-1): DGGITQSPKYLFRKEGQNVTLSCEQNLNHDAMYWYRQDPGQGLRLIYYSQIVNDFQKGDIAEGYSVSREKKESFPLTVTSAQKNPTAFYLCASKRLAGVSSYNEQFFGPGTRLTVL.

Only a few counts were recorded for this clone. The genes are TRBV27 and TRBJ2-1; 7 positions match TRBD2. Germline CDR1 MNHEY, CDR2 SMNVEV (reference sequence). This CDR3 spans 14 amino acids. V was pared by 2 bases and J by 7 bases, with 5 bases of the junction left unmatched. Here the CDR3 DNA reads TGTGCCAGCAGTTTACTGGCGGGGGAAAATGAGCAGTTCTTC. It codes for CASSLLAGENEQFF.

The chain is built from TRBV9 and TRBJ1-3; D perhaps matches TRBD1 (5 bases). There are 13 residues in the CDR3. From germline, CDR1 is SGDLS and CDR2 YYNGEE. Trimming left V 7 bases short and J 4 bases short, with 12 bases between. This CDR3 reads CASGGVGGNTIYF. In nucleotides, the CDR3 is TGTGCCAGCGGAGGGGTCGGGGGAAACACCATATATTTT.

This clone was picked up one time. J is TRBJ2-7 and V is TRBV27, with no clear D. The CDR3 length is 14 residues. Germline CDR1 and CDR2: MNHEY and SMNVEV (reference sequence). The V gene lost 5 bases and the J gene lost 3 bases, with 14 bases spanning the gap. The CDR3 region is CASSPGSSGYEQYV. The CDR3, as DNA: TGTGCCAGCAGTCCCGGGTCTAGTGGCTACGAGCAGTACGTC.

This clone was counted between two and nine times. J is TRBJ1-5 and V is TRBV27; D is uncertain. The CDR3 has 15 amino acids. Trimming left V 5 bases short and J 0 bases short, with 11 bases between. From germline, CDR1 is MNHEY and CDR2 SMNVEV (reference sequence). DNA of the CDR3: TGTGCCAGCAGTCTAGGAAGGTATAGCAATCAGCCCCAGCATTTT. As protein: CASSLGRYSNQPQHF.

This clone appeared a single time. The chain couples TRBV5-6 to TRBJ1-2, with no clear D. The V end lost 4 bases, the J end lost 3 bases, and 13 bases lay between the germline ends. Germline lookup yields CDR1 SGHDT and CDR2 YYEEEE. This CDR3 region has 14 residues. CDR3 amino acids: CASSHLERDYGYTF. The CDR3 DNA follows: TGTGCCAGCAGCCACCTAGAGAGGGACTATGGCTACACCTTC.

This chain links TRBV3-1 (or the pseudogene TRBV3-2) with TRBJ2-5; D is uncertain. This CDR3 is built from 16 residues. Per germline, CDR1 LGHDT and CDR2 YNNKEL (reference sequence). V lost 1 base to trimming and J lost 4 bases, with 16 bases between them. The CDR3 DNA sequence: TGTGCCAGCAGCCAAGGGAAGCCTAGGCCCACAGAGACCCAGTACTTC. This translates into CASSQGKPRPTETQYF.

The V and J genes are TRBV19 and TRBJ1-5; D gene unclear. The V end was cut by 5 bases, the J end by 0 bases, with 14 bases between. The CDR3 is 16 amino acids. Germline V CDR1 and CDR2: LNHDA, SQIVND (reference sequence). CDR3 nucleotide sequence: TGTGCCAGTAGTTCGACACAGCCATATAGCAATCAGCCCCAGCATTTT. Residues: CASSSTQPYSNQPQHF.

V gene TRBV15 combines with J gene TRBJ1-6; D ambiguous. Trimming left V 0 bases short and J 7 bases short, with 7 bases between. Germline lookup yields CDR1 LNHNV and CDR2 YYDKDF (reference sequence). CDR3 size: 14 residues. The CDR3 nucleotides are TGTGCCACCAGCAGAGATAGCCAGAATTCACCCCTCCACTTT. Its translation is CATSRDSQNSPLHF.

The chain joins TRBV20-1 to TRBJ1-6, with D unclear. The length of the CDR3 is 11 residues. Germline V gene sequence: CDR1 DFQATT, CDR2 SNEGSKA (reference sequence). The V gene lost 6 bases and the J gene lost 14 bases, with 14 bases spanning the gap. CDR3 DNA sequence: TGCAGTGCCCTCTCCACCAGGACCCTCCACTTT. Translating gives CSALSTRTLHF.

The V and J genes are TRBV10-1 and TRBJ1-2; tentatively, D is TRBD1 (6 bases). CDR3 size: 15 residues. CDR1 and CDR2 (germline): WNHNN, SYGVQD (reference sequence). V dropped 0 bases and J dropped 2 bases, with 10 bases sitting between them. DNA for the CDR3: TGCGCCAGCAGTGAGTCCCGTACAGGGAACTATGGCTACACCTTC. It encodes CASSESRTGNYGYTF.

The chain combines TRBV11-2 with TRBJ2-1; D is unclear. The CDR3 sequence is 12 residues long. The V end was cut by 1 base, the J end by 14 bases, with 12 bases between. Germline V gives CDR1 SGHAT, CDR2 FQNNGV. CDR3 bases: TGTGCCAGCAGCTTAGCTAGGCCCTTAGAGTTCTTC. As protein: CASSLARPLEFF.

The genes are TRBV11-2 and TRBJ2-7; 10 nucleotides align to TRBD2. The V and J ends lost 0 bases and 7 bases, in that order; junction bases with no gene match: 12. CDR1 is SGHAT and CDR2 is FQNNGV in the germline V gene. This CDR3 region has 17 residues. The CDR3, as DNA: TGTGCCAGCAGCTTAGATCTGGGGCTAGCGGGAGTATATGAGCAGTACGTC. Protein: CASSLDLGLAGVYEQYV.

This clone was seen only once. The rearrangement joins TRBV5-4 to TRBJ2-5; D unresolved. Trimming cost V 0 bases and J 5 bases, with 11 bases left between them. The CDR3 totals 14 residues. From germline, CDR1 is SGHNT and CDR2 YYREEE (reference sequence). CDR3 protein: CASSLGVNPETQYF. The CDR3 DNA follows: TGTGCCAGCAGCTTGGGCGTGAACCCGGAGACCCAGTACTTC.

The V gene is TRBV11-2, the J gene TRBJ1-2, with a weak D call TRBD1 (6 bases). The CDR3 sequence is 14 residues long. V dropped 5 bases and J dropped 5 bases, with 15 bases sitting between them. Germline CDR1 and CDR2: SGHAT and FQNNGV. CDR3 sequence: CASSGQQGLYGYTF. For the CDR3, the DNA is TGTGCCAGCAGCGGACAACAGGGCCTTTATGGCTACACCTTC.

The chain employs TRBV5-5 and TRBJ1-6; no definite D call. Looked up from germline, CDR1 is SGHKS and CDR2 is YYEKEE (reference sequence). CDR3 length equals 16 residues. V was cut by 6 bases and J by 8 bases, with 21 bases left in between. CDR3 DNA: TGTGCCAGCACCCGCGGGAGTGGAGGGCTACATTCACCCCTCCACTTT. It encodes CASTRGSGGLHSPLHF.

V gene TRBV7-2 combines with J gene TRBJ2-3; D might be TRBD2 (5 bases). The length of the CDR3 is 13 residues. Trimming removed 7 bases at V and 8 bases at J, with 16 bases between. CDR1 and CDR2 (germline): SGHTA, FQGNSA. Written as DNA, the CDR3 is TGTGCCAGCAACCCCTTGGCAGAGGGTACGCAGTATTTT. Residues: CASNPLAEGTQYF. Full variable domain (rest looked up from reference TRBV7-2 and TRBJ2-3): GAGVSQSPSNKVTEKGKDVELRCDPISGHTALYWYRQSLGQGLEFLIYFQGNSAPDKSGLPSDRFSAERTGGSVSTLTIQRTQQEDSAVYLCASNPLAEGTQYFGPGTRLTVL.

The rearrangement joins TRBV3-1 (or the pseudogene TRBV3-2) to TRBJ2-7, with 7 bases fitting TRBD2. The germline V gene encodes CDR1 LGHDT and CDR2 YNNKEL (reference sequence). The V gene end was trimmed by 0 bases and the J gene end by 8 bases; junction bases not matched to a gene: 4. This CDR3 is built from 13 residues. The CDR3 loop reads CASSQDLLAKQYV. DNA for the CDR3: TGTGCCAGCAGCCAAGATTTACTAGCGAAGCAGTACGTC.

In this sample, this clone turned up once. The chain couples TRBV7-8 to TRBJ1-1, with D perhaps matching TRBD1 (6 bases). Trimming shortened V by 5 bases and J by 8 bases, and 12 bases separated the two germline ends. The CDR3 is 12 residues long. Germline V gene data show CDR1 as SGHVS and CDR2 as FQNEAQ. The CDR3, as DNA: TGTGCCAGCAGCCTTCTACAGGGCGAAGCTTTCTTT. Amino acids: CASSLLQGEAFF.

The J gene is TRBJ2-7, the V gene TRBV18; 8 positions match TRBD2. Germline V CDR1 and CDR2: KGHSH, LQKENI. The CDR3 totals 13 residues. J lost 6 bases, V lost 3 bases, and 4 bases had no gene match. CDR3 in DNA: TGTGCCAGCTCACCCGGGACTAGGGTCGAGCAGTACGTC. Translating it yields CASSPGTRVEQYV.

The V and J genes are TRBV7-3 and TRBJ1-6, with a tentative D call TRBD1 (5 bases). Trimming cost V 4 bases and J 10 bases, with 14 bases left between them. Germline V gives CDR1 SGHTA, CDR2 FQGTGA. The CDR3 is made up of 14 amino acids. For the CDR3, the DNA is TGTGCCAGCAGCTCCGGGGGGGTTTACTCACCCCTCCACTTT. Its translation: CASSSGGVYSPLHF.

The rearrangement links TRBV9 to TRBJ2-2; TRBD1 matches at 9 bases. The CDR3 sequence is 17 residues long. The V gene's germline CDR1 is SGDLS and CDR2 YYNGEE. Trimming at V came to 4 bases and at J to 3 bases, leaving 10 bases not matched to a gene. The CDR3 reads CASSLRKGTGYTGELFF. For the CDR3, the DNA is TGTGCCAGCAGCCTTAGAAAAGGGACAGGGTACACCGGGGAGCTGTTTTTT. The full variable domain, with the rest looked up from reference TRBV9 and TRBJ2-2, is DSGVTQTPKHLITATGQRVTLRCSPRSGDLSVYWYQQSLDQGLQFLIQYYNGEERAKGNILERFSAQQFPDLHSELNLSSLELGDSALYFCASSLRKGTGYTGELFFGEGSRLTVL.

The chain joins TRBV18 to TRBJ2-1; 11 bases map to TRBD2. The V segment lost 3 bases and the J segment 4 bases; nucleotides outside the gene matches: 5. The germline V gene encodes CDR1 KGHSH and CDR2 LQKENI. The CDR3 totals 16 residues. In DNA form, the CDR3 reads TGTGCCAGCTCACCCCCGGGACTAGCGGCTTACAATGAGCAGTTCTTC. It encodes CASSPPGLAAYNEQFF.

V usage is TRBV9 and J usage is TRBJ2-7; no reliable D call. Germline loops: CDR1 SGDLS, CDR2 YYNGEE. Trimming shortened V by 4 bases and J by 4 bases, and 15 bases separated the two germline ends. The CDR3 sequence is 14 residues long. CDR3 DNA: TGTGCCAGCAGCCTGGTATCTCGGGTTTACGAGCAGTACGTC. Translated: CASSLVSRVYEQYV.

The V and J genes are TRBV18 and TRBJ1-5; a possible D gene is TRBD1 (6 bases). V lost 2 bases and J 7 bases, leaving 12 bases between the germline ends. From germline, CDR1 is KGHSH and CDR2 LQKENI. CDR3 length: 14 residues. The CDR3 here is CASSPVSGEQPQHF. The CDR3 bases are TGTGCCAGCTCACCAGTCTCAGGGGAACAGCCCCAGCATTTT. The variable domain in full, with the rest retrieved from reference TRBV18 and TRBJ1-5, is NAGVMQNPRHLVRRRGQEARLRCSPMKGHSHVYWYRQLPEEGLKFMVYLQKENIIDESGMPKERFSAEFPKEGPSILRIQQVVRGDSAAYFCASSPVSGEQPQHFGDGTRLSIL.

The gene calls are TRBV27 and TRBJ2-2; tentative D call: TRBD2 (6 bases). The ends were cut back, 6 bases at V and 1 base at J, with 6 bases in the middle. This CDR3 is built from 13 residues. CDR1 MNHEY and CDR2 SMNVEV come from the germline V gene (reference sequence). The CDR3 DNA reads TGTGCCAGCAGCGGGGGGAACACCGGGGAGCTGTTTTTT. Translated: CASSGGNTGELFF.

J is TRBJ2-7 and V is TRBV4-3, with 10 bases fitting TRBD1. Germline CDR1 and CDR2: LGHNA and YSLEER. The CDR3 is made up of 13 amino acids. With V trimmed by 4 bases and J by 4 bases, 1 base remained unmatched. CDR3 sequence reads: CASSRDRGYEQYV. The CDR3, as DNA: TGCGCCAGCAGCCGGGACAGGGGATACGAGCAGTACGTC.

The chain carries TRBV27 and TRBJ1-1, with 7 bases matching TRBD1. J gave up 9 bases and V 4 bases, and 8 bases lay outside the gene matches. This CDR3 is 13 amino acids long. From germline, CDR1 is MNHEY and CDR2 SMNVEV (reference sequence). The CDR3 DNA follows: TGTGCCAGCAGTTCGGGGACAGTCCTACAAGCTTTCTTT. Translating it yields CASSSGTVLQAFF.